The 26 T cell receptor beta chains below were found in one sample sequenced in a study of identical twins. TCRdb re-called the 5' RACE reads through MiXCR, storing one row per CDR3 protein. This table holds around 490,000 distinct CDR3 sequences, approximately 20% found once. These data are also associated with another study on yellow fever vaccine responses in identical twins.

Sequencing input: CD4+ T cells sorted from blood. These receptors were collected from a woman younger than 35 in good health.

The chain carries TRBV7-8 and TRBJ2-3; 13 bases agree with TRBD2. Losses at the gene ends were 5 bases for V and 8 bases for J; bases not matched to a gene: 7. In germline, CDR1 is SGHVS, CDR2 FQNEAQ. This CDR3 has 15 amino acids. The CDR3 bases are TGTGCCAGCAGCCCAGGGACTAGCGGGGAGATTACGCAGTATTTT. Translation gives CASSPGTSGEITQYF.

This clonotype has only a few counts. The CDR3 bases are TGTGCCAGCAGCTTAGGGACAGGGATCCCCTACGAGCAGTACTTC. As protein: CASSLGTGIPYEQYF. The gene calls are TRBV7-9 and TRBJ2-7, with TRBD1 identical over 8 bases. The CDR3 has 15 residues. With V trimmed by 1 base and J by 2 bases, 4 bases remained unmatched. Germline-derived CDR1 and CDR2 are SEHNR and FQNEAQ (reference sequence).

This chain uses TRBV5-1 with TRBJ1-2, with D possibly TRBD1 on 5 matching bases. The length of the CDR3 is 13 residues. Germline values: CDR1 SGHRS, CDR2 YFSETQ. Deletions cut 4 bases from V and 6 bases from J, with 13 bases between. As DNA, the CDR3 is TGCGCCAGCAGCACATCAGGGCGAGATGGCTACACCTTC. Translation: CASSTSGRDGYTF.

The rearrangement uses TRBV5-1 and TRBJ2-1, with D possibly TRBD1 on 5 matching bases. The CDR3 runs 15 residues. CDR1 is SGHRS, CDR2 YFSETQ, per germline. The V end lost 0 bases, the J end lost 5 bases, and 12 bases lay between the germline ends. The CDR3, as DNA: TGCGCCAGCAGCTTGGCCCCAGGGTTTAACAATGAGCAGTTCTTC. It is translated as CASSLAPGFNNEQFF.

This chain links TRBV3-1 with TRBJ2-1; 13 bases line up with TRBD2. Germline-derived CDR1 and CDR2 are LGHDT and YNNKEL (reference sequence). Germline trimming cut 4 bases from V and 8 bases from J; bases unmatched to any gene: 5. The CDR3 consists of 15 residues. DNA for the CDR3: TGTGCCAGCAGCCCGACTAGCGGGAGGAATGATGAGCAGTTCTTC. Its protein product is CASSPTSGRNDEQFF.

The CDR3, as DNA: TGTGCCAGCAGCTTAGTGTCCGGGACTCCGTACTCGCAGTTCTTC. Residues: CASSLVSGTPYSQFF. The chain joins TRBV7-9 to TRBJ2-1; D may be TRBD2 (6 bases). The V end lost 1 base, the J end lost 12 bases, and 19 bases lay between the germline ends. The CDR3 has 15 amino acids. The germline V gene has CDR1 SEHNR and CDR2 FQNEAQ (reference sequence).

Many counts were recorded for this clonotype. The chain is built from TRBV5-1 and TRBJ2-5; 10 bases are shared with TRBD1. V lost 3 bases, J lost 4 bases, and 6 bases stayed unmatched. Germline CDR1 and CDR2: SGHRS and YFSETQ. The CDR3 totals 15 residues. CDR3 loop: CASSSGQGDSETQYF. In DNA form, the CDR3 reads TGCGCCAGCAGCTCCGGACAGGGGGACTCAGAGACCCAGTACTTC.

This clonotype has just a few counts. The chain joins TRBV29-1 to TRBJ2-3; 12 bases fit TRBD1. Germline V gene sequence: CDR1 SQVTM, CDR2 ANQGSEA. Trimming removed 7 bases from V and 4 bases from J; junction bases left unmatched: 9. CDR3 size: 15 residues. Here the CDR3 reads CSALGGQGASDTQYF. Written as DNA, the CDR3 is TGCAGCGCCCTAGGGGGACAGGGGGCATCAGATACGCAGTATTTT.

This clonotype was detected only a few times. This sequence joins TRBV20-1 and TRBJ2-5; 8 nucleotides match TRBD1. The CDR3 runs 14 residues. Trimming removed 5 bases from V and 5 bases from J; junction bases left unmatched: 10. CDR1 and CDR2 (germline): DFQATT, SNEGSKA (reference sequence). The CDR3 DNA follows: TGCAGTGCTCAGGACAGGGTGGGGTTCGAGACCCAGTACTTC. It encodes CSAQDRVGFETQYF.

The chain carries TRBV12-3 or TRBV12-4 and TRBJ2-3, with a possible D match to TRBD2 (6 bases). V lost 4 bases to trimming and J lost 2 bases, with 16 bases between them. The CDR3 loop spans 16 amino acids. The CDR3 DNA reads TGTGCCAGCAGTTCGGTGGCCGGGACTTTCACAGATACGCAGTATTTT. This codes for CASSSVAGTFTDTQYF.

This clonotype appeared a few times. The V call is TRBV7-6, the J call TRBJ2-5; weak D call: TRBD2 (6 bases). The CDR3 spans 13 residues. Trimming took off 5 bases at V and 3 bases at J, with 10 bases between the two ends. Per the germline V gene, CDR1 is SGHVS and CDR2 is FNYEAQ. The CDR3 nucleotides read TGTGCCAGCAGCACCCCGGGGGAAGAGACCCAGTACTTC. It codes for CASSTPGEETQYF.

The rearrangement links TRBV6-5 to TRBJ2-6, with TRBD1 matching 7 bases. The germline V gene encodes CDR1 MNHEY and CDR2 SVGAGI. The CDR3 spans 17 residues. After removal of 2 bases from V and 0 bases from J, the junction contained 4 bases not matched to a gene. The CDR3 loop reads CASSYTGQASGANVLTF. CDR3 nucleotide sequence: TGTGCCAGCAGTTACACCGGACAGGCCTCTGGGGCCAACGTCCTGACTTTC.

The genes are TRBV5-6 and TRBJ2-4; 7 bases agree with TRBD1. The CDR3 has 16 residues. Germline CDR1 SGHDT, CDR2 YYEEEE. V was pared by 4 bases and J by 1 base, with 8 bases of the junction left unmatched. This CDR3 is CASSPAGTEAKNIQYF. CDR3 in DNA: TGTGCCAGCAGCCCGGCTGGGACAGAGGCCAAAAACATTCAGTACTTC.

V and J are TRBV5-1 and TRBJ2-5; D may be TRBD2 (7 bases). Looked up from germline, CDR1 is SGHRS and CDR2 is YFSETQ. This CDR3 contains 14 residues. The V and J ends lost 7 bases and 5 bases respectively, with 18 bases between them. The chain's CDR3 is CASAGASGVETQYF. The CDR3 nucleotides read TGCGCCAGCGCGGGGGCTAGCGGAGTTGAGACCCAGTACTTC.

This clonotype was found a few times. The chain joins TRBV5-1 to TRBJ2-5, with 11 bases fitting TRBD2. This CDR3 contains 16 residues. The junction had 5 bases not matched to a gene; V was cut back by 0 bases and J by 4 bases. The germline CDR1 and CDR2 sequences are SGHRS and YFSETQ. Here the CDR3 DNA reads TGCGCCAGCAGCTTGGCTAGCGGGAGGTACGGAGAGACCCAGTACTTC. Translated, it gives CASSLASGRYGETQYF. The full variable domain, its missing parts supplied by reference TRBV5-1 and TRBJ2-5, is KAGVTQTPRYLIKTRGQQVTLSCSPISGHRSVSWYQQTPGQGLQFLFEYFSETQRNKGNFPGRFSGRQFSNSRSEMNVSTLELGDSALYLCASSLASGRYGETQYFGPGTRLLVL.

This clonotype has just a few counts. The J gene is TRBJ2-1, the V gene TRBV3-1; D unclear. Germline values: CDR1 LGHDT, CDR2 YNNKEL (reference sequence). The CDR3 loop spans 14 amino acids. Trimming took 0 bases from V and 5 from J, leaving 8 bases between them. CDR3 nucleotide sequence: TGTGCCAGCAGCCAAGATAGACTGAACAATGAGCAGTTCTTC. Translating gives CASSQDRLNNEQFF.

The DNA for the CDR3 is TGTGCCAGCGGAACGCGGACAGGGGATCACGAGCAGTACGTC. Residues: CASGTRTGDHEQYV. The rearrangement joins TRBV7-8 to TRBJ2-7; TRBD1 aligns across 9 bases. Per germline, CDR1 SGHVS and CDR2 FQNEAQ. The CDR3 runs 14 residues. Trimming took 8 bases from V and 5 from J; bases not matched to a gene: 10.

This clonotype was found a few times. The V call is TRBV19, the J call TRBJ2-1, with 9 bases identical to TRBD1. The CDR3 sequence is 14 residues long. V gave up 6 bases and J gave up 4 bases; unmatched junction bases: 4. CDR1 LNHDA and CDR2 SQIVND come from the germline V gene (reference sequence). DNA for the CDR3: TGTGCCAGTAGGGGGACAGGGAGATACAATGAGCAGTTCTTC. This encodes CASRGTGRYNEQFF.

In this sample, this clonotype turned up a few times. The J gene is TRBJ1-5, the V gene TRBV12-3 or TRBV12-4, with TRBD1 matching 11 bases. J lost 2 bases, V lost 5 bases, and 8 bases had no gene match. This CDR3 has 17 amino acids. CDR3 sequence: CASSPGTGGWGNQPQHF. CDR3 nucleotides: TGTGCCAGCAGTCCCGGGACAGGGGGTTGGGGCAATCAGCCCCAGCATTTT.

The chain recombines TRBV6-1 with TRBJ1-2; 7 nucleotides align to TRBD1. Losses at the gene ends were 6 bases for V and 4 bases for J; bases not matched to a gene: 14. The CDR3 runs to 16 residues. Germline V CDR1 and CDR2: MNHNS, SASEGT. The CDR3 reads CASRGTGSTGTYGYTF. CDR3 nucleotides: TGTGCCAGCAGGGGGACGGGGTCGACAGGGACCTATGGCTACACCTTC.

The DNA for the CDR3 is TGTGCCAGCAGTGAAGGGTACAGATATAGCAATCAGCCCCAGCATTTT. Residues: CASSEGYRYSNQPQHF. The chain couples TRBV2 to TRBJ1-5; D is undetermined. This CDR3 is built from 16 residues. Trimming took 1 base from V and 0 from J, leaving 10 bases between them. The germline V gene encodes CDR1 SNHLY and CDR2 FYNNEI.

V is TRBV7-3 and J is TRBJ2-6; D unclear. CDR1 SGHTA and CDR2 FQGTGA come from the germline V gene. This CDR3 region has 16 residues. Trimming cost V 2 bases and J 0 bases, with 8 bases left between them. The CDR3 nucleotides read TGTGCCAGCAGCTTAGTGCGCGACTCTGGGGCCAACGTCCTGACTTTC. Translating gives CASSLVRDSGANVLTF.

The V and J genes are TRBV24-1 and TRBJ2-5, with D uncertain. This CDR3 is built from 14 residues. CDR1 is KGHDR and CDR2 is SFDVKD in the germline V gene. The V and J ends lost 5 bases and 1 base respectively, with 10 bases between them. The CDR3 protein is CATSVSQIQETQYF. DNA for the CDR3: TGTGCCACCAGTGTATCGCAGATCCAAGAGACCCAGTACTTC.

The rearrangement links TRBV20-1 to TRBJ2-1, with 8 bases lining up with TRBD2. CDR3 length: 15 residues. Germline V gene data show CDR1 as DFQATT and CDR2 as SNEGSKA (reference sequence). The trim removed 7 bases at V and 2 bases at J, leaving 10 bases unmatched. As DNA, the CDR3 is TGCAGTGTGTCTGCCCGGGAGGGAACCTACAATGAGCAGTTCTTC. It encodes CSVSAREGTYNEQFF.

This clonotype has more than one count but fewer than ten. V usage is TRBV15 and J usage is TRBJ2-7; D not certain. The CDR3 consists of 13 residues. Germline CDR1 is LNHNV and CDR2 is YYDKDF (reference sequence). Trimming left V 2 bases short and J 3 bases short, with 8 bases between. The CDR3 DNA follows: TGTGCCACCAGCAGACTCCCGGACTACGAGCAGTACTTC. This translates into CATSRLPDYEQYF. Together with reference TRBV15 and TRBJ2-7, the CDR3 gives the full variable domain: DAMVIQNPRYQVTQFGKPVTLSCSQTLNHNVMYWYQQKSSQAPKLLFHYYDKDFNNEADTPDNFQSRRPNTSFCFLDIRSPGLGDTAMYLCATSRLPDYEQYFGPGTRLTVT.

This clonotype was seen more than once but under ten times. V gene TRBV7-8 combines with J gene TRBJ2-2, with D tentatively TRBD1 or TRBD2 (6 bases each). Trimming took off 8 bases at V and 1 base at J, with 20 bases between the two ends. The CDR3 extends over 17 amino acids. Per the germline V gene, CDR1 is SGHVS and CDR2 is FQNEAQ. DNA of the CDR3: TGTGCCAGCCCCCCAGGCGGGACACCCCAGAACACCGGGGAGCTGTTTTTT. Protein sequence: CASPPGGTPQNTGELFF. Drawing the rest from reference TRBV7-8 and TRBJ2-2, the complete variable domain is GAGVSQSPRYKVAKRGQDVALRCDPISGHVSLFWYQQALGQGPEFLTYFQNEAQLDKSGLPSDRFFAERPEGSVSTLKIQRTQQEDSAVYLCASPPGGTPQNTGELFFGEGSRLTVL.